Each of the 30 T cell receptor beta chains below was sequenced from the same sample in a study of early stage breast cancer tumors. Profiling relied on immunoSEQ multiplex PCR, and the TCRdb table lists in-frame clones only, not all of them. The sample consists of about 6,300 clones, roughly 73% of them appearing once. Sequencing input: normal breast tissue next to the tumor. All receptors come from a person in their forties with breast cancer.

This chain links TRBV29-1 with TRBJ1-5; D gene unclear. The germline gives CDR1 SQVTM, CDR2 ANQGSEA. V lost 6 bases and J 2 bases, leaving 17 bases between the germline ends. The CDR3 has 15 amino acids. In DNA, the CDR3 is TGCAGCGTGGCGGACGGTCTCCTGGGCAATCAGCCCCAGCATTTT. It codes for CSVADGLLGNQPQHF.

This chain joins TRBV6-5 and TRBJ2-3; TRBD2 aligns across 10 bases. The CDR3 has 14 amino acids. After removal of 2 bases from V and 4 bases from J, the junction contained 0 bases not matched to a gene. CDR1 is MNHEY and CDR2 is SVGAGI in the germline V gene. The CDR3 DNA sequence: TGTGCCAGCAGTTACACTAGCGGGGCAGATACGCAGTATTTT. Its translation: CASSYTSGADTQYF.

The chain carries TRBV5-1 and TRBJ1-1, with 8 nucleotides matching TRBD1. The length of the CDR3 is 15 residues. With V trimmed by 0 bases and J by 2 bases, 3 bases remained unmatched. Per the germline V gene, CDR1 is SGHRS and CDR2 is YFSETQ. CDR3 DNA sequence: TGCGCCAGCAGCTTGGGAGGGACAGGCAACACTGAAGCTTTCTTT. This encodes CASSLGGTGNTEAFF.

This chain connects TRBV5-3 to TRBJ1-1; 7 bases agree with TRBD1. TRBV5-3 is sorted into the ORF group, with uncertain function. This CDR3 region has 14 residues. V was pared by 4 bases and J by 3 bases, with 6 bases of the junction left unmatched. The CDR3 DNA is TGTGCCAGAAGCGACGGGACAGAAGACACTGAAGCTTTCTTT. Encoded protein: CARSDGTEDTEAFF.

The J gene is TRBJ1-1, the V gene TRBV7-3, with D perhaps matching TRBD1 (6 bases). The germline CDR1 and CDR2 sequences are SGHTA and FQGTGA. Trimming left V 2 bases short and J 5 bases short, with 12 bases between. The CDR3 is made up of 14 amino acids. This chain's CDR3 is CASSLGGIGTEAFF. In DNA form, the CDR3 reads TGTGCCAGCAGCTTAGGGGGCATAGGAACTGAAGCTTTCTTT.

In its sample, this clone was seen a few times. The CDR3 is CASSLEIPRGSYEQYF. CDR3 nucleotide sequence: TGTGCCAGCAGCTTAGAAATTCCCAGGGGTTCCTACGAGCAGTACTTC. The rearrangement uses TRBV7-9 and TRBJ2-7; a possible D gene is TRBD1 (6 bases). The CDR3 totals 16 residues. Per the germline V gene, CDR1 is SEHNR and CDR2 is FQNEAQ (reference sequence). Trimming shortened V by 1 base and J by 1 base, and 14 bases separated the two germline ends.

This chain joins TRBV4-2 and TRBJ2-1, with a weak D call TRBD2 (5 bases). Germline assignment: CDR1 LGHNA and CDR2 YNFKEQ. Trimming stripped 1 base from V and 10 bases from J, with 11 bases between. There are 13 residues in the CDR3. DNA of the CDR3: TGTGCCAGCAGCCAAGTAATGGGAGTCGAGCAGTTCTTC. Its protein is CASSQVMGVEQFF.

This clone was observed a handful of times. The chain couples TRBV7-9 to TRBJ2-7, with D tentatively TRBD1 or TRBD2 (6 bases each). V lost 1 base, J lost 5 bases, and 12 bases lay in between. This CDR3 has 14 residues. The V gene's germline CDR1 is SEHNR and CDR2 FQNEAQ (reference sequence). As DNA, the CDR3 is TGTGCCAGCAGCTTAGGGGGGGCTCAGGACGAGCAGTACTTC. It encodes CASSLGGAQDEQYF.

V gene TRBV19 combines with J gene TRBJ2-1, with TRBD1 as a possible D gene (6 bases). The CDR3 is 14 residues long. Germline loops: CDR1 LNHDA, CDR2 SQIVND (reference sequence). Trimming took 4 bases from V and 6 from J, leaving 13 bases between them. This CDR3 is CASSRGLVGNEQFF. The CDR3 bases are TGTGCCAGTAGTAGGGGGCTAGTCGGCAATGAGCAGTTCTTC.

CDR3 sequence: CASSQAGNEQFF. The CDR3 DNA sequence: TGTGCCAGCAGCCAAGCGGGTAATGAGCAGTTCTTC. The gene calls are TRBV4-2 and TRBJ2-1; D remains unclear. CDR1 is LGHNA and CDR2 is YNFKEQ in the germline V gene. This CDR3 contains 12 residues. The germline V and J ends were trimmed by 1 base and 7 bases, with 5 bases remaining between them.

J is TRBJ1-2 and V is TRBV5-4; D is perhaps TRBD1 (6 bases). Per the germline V gene, CDR1 is SGHNT and CDR2 is YYREEE (reference sequence). Trimming removed 4 bases at V and 4 bases at J, with 26 bases between. The CDR3 extends over 18 amino acids. CDR3 DNA: TGTGCCAGCAGCAGCTCTAATCCCGGGACACCCCATAGCTATGGCTACACCTTC. This translates into CASSSSNPGTPHSYGYTF.

The chain links TRBV7-9 to TRBJ1-4; 11 nucleotides match TRBD1. Trimming cost V 5 bases and J 8 bases; bases outside gene matches: 4. CDR1 SEHNR and CDR2 FQNEAQ come from the germline V gene (reference sequence). The CDR3 length is 14 residues. CDR3 sequence reads: CASSPGTGGEKLFF. CDR3 sequence (DNA): TGTGCCAGCAGCCCCGGGACAGGGGGAGAAAAACTGTTTTTT. Together with reference TRBV7-9 and TRBJ1-4, the CDR3 gives the full variable domain: DTGVSQNPRHKITKRGQNVTFRCDPISEHNRLYWYRQTLGQGPEFLTYFQNEAQLEKSRLLSDRFSAERPKGSFSTLEIQRTEQGDSAMYLCASSPGTGGEKLFFGSGTQLSVL.

The V call is TRBV4-1, the J call TRBJ2-3, with 7 bases that match TRBD2. CDR1 MGHRA and CDR2 YSYEKL come from the germline V gene. The J segment lost 4 bases and the V segment lost 0 bases, leaving 10 bases of the junction unmatched. CDR3 length: 17 residues. CDR3 sequence reads: CASSQDREREVADTQYF. The CDR3 bases are TGCGCCAGCAGCCAAGATCGAGAGCGGGAAGTTGCAGATACGCAGTATTTT.

The rearrangement joins TRBV5-5 to TRBJ1-1; 7 bases align to TRBD1. The J segment lost 1 base and the V segment lost 0 bases, leaving 6 bases of the junction unmatched. Per germline, CDR1 SGHKS and CDR2 YYEKEE (reference sequence). The CDR3 extends over 16 amino acids. The CDR3 reads CASSLGPRQGNTEAFF. CDR3 nucleotide sequence: TGTGCCAGCAGCTTGGGGCCCCGACAGGGGAACACTGAAGCTTTCTTT. The full variable domain, rest sourced from reference TRBV5-5 and TRBJ1-1, is DAGVTQSPTHLIKTRGQQVTLRCSPISGHKSVSWYQQVLGQGPQFIFQYYEKEERGRGNFPDRFSARQFPNYSSELNVNALLLGDSALYLCASSLGPRQGNTEAFFGQGTRLTVV.

This clone was seen once. This chain uses TRBV2 with TRBJ1-1; TRBD1 might be the D (5 bases). CDR1 and CDR2 from the germline V gene are SNHLY and FYNNEI. The CDR3 spans 14 residues. V dropped 2 bases and J dropped 6 bases, with 13 bases sitting between them. Here the CDR3 reads CASSERGEYPEAFF. The CDR3 nucleotides are TGTGCCAGCAGTGAACGGGGGGAATATCCTGAAGCTTTCTTT.

J is TRBJ2-5 and V is TRBV2; unclear D gene. Per the germline V gene, CDR1 is SNHLY and CDR2 is FYNNEI. This CDR3 spans 12 amino acids. Trimming pared 6 bases from V and 5 bases from J, leaving 10 bases between. The CDR3, as DNA: TGTGCCAGCAGCGAACTTGAGGAGACCCAGTACTTC. Its protein product is CASSELEETQYF.

V gene TRBV6-5 combines with J gene TRBJ1-3; D is unclear. V lost 0 bases, J lost 1 base, and 7 bases lay in between. CDR1 and CDR2 (germline): MNHEY, SVGAGI. The CDR3 has 15 residues. The CDR3 region has the DNA TGTGCCAGCAGTTACTCAATCCAATCTGGAAACACCATATATTTT. This sequence encodes CASSYSIQSGNTIYF.

The rearrangement links TRBV11-2 to TRBJ2-3, with a possible D match to TRBD2 (5 bases). V was clipped by 0 bases and J by 6 bases, with 16 bases between them. The germline CDR1 and CDR2 sequences are SGHAT and FQNNGV. The CDR3 length is 16 residues. Written as DNA, the CDR3 is TGTGCCAGCAGCTTAGATTCTGGCGAGGGTGTGGATACGCAGTATTTT. It is translated as CASSLDSGEGVDTQYF. Full variable domain (remainder filled in from reference TRBV11-2 and TRBJ2-3): EAGVAQSPRYKIIEKRQSVAFWCNPISGHATLYWYQQILGQGPKLLIQFQNNGVVDDSQLPKDRFSAERLKGVDSTLKIQPAKLEDSAVYLCASSLDSGEGVDTQYFGPGTRLTVL.

The chain joins TRBV18 to TRBJ2-3, with D possibly being TRBD1 (5 bases). CDR1 is KGHSH, CDR2 LQKENI, per germline. V shed 6 bases and J shed 4 bases, with 23 bases lying between them. CDR3 length equals 17 residues. The CDR3 nucleotides read TGTGCCAGCTCCCCCGCGCTGGGGCGCAGAGTTTCAGATACGCAGTATTTT. Amino acid sequence: CASSPALGRRVSDTQYF.

By its share, this clone is medium-sized. V usage is TRBV27 and J usage is TRBJ2-3, with a tentative D call TRBD2 (6 bases). The V end lost 4 bases, the J end lost 0 bases, and 11 bases lay between the germline ends. Germline V lookup: CDR1 MNHEY, CDR2 SMNVEV (reference sequence). CDR3 length: 15 amino acids. The CDR3 here is CASSSGSMSTDTQYF. Written as DNA, the CDR3 is TGTGCCAGCAGTTCCGGGAGTATGAGCACAGATACGCAGTATTTT.

This chain connects TRBV10-3 to TRBJ2-5; possible D gene TRBD2, 6 bases. The end of the DNA is better explained by TRBJ2-7, so the J call may be wrong. This CDR3 has 13 amino acids. Germline V lookup: CDR1 ENHRY, CDR2 SYGVKD. CDR3 in amino acids: CASGKGRPYEQYF. CDR3 nucleotides: TGTGCCAGCGGGAAGGGGCGGCCCTACGAGCAGTACTTC.

The V call is TRBV6-1, the J call TRBJ2-2; D call uncertain. The CDR3 contains 12 residues. The V gene's germline CDR1 is MNHNS and CDR2 SASEGT. Trimming pared 8 bases from V and 1 base from J, leaving 5 bases between. The CDR3, as DNA: TGTGCCAGCGGAAAGAACACCGGGGAGCTGTTTTTT. It specifies CASGKNTGELFF.

The genes are TRBV7-6 and TRBJ2-3; D possibly matches TRBD1 or TRBD2 (5 bases each). Germline lookup yields CDR1 SGHVS and CDR2 FNYEAQ. The CDR3 sequence is 14 residues long. V lost 5 bases and J lost 2, with 11 bases in between. The CDR3 region has the DNA TGTGCCAGCAGCCTCTTCGGGACCACAGATACGCAGTATTTT. Its protein product is CASSLFGTTDTQYF.

This clone has more than one count but fewer than ten. The V gene is TRBV27, the J gene TRBJ2-2; D is undetermined. The germline gives CDR1 MNHEY, CDR2 SMNVEV (reference sequence). The CDR3 sequence is 15 residues long. V was cut by 1 base and J by 1 base, with 7 bases left in between. CDR3 DNA: TGTGCCAGCAGTTTATGGGGTTTGAACACCGGGGAGCTGTTTTTT. This codes for CASSLWGLNTGELFF.

This clone was counted a few times. This rearrangement joins TRBV15 to TRBJ1-2, with D hard to call. The V end lost 6 bases, the J end lost 3 bases, and 11 bases lay between the germline ends. The CDR3 loop spans 13 amino acids. CDR1 and CDR2 (germline): LNHNV, YYDKDF (reference sequence). In nucleotides, the CDR3 is TGTGCCACCAGGCGGGCGACGGACTATGGCTACACCTTC. This translates into CATRRATDYGYTF.

The rearrangement links TRBV6-5 to TRBJ2-5; possibly TRBD1 for D (5 bases). The CDR3 extends over 11 amino acids. V was trimmed by 7 bases and J by 7 bases, leaving 10 bases between them. Looked up from germline, CDR1 is MNHEY and CDR2 is SVGAGI. The CDR3, as DNA: TGTGCCAGCATATCCCAGGGGACCCAGTACTTC. Encoded protein: CASISQGTQYF.

This clone was recorded once. J is TRBJ1-3 and V is TRBV5-6; 7 nucleotides align to TRBD1. Trimming took 4 bases from V and 3 from J; bases not matched to a gene: 10. The length of the CDR3 is 16 residues. Germline V CDR1 and CDR2: SGHDT, YYEEEE. CDR3 bases: TGTGCCAGCAGCCCCAGGGGGGGGTTCTTTGGAAACACCATATATTTT. Translation gives CASSPRGGFFGNTIYF.

This clone appeared a single time. The V and J genes are TRBV20-1 and TRBJ2-5; 7 bases align to TRBD2. This CDR3 has 11 amino acids. Losses at the gene ends were 7 bases for V and 2 bases for J; bases not matched to a gene: 1. The germline gives CDR1 DFQATT, CDR2 SNEGSKA (reference sequence). CDR3 sequence reads: CSVGGQETQYF. CDR3 coding DNA: TGCAGTGTGGGGGGGCAAGAGACCCAGTACTTC.

This clone appeared once. The rearrangement uses TRBV2 and TRBJ2-1; 8 nucleotides line up with TRBD2. Germline trimming cut 2 bases from V and 4 bases from J; bases unmatched to any gene: 4. This CDR3 comprises 15 residues. Germline CDR1 SNHLY, CDR2 FYNNEI. Here the CDR3 DNA reads TGTGCCAGCAGTGAACGAATAGCGGGATACAATGAGCAGTTCTTC. Amino acids: CASSERIAGYNEQFF.

In its sample, this clone is large. This chain uses TRBV7-9 with TRBJ2-1, with D possibly TRBD2 on 5 matching bases. There are 14 residues in the CDR3. Trimming left V 5 bases short and J 5 bases short, with 13 bases between. Per germline, CDR1 SEHNR and CDR2 FQNEAQ (reference sequence). CDR3 nucleotide sequence: TGTGCCAGCAGCGGGCCCTTTAGCGACAATGAGCAGTTCTTC. This gives the protein CASSGPFSDNEQFF.